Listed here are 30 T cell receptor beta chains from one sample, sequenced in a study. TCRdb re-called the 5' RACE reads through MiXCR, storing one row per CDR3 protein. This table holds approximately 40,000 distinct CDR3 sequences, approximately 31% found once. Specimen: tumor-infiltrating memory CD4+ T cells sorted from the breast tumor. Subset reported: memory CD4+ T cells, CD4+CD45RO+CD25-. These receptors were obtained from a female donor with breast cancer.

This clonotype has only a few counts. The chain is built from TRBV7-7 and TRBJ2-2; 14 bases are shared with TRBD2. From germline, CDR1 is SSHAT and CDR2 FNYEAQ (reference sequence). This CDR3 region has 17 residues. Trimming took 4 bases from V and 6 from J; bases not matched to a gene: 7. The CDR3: CASSWGGLAGAAGELFF. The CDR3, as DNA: TGTGCCAGCAGCTGGGGGGGACTAGCGGGAGCGGCCGGGGAGCTGTTTTTT.

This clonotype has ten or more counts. CDR3 loop: CSARSHTSGGDTQYF. Here the CDR3 DNA reads TGCAGTGCTAGAAGCCACACTAGCGGGGGAGATACGCAGTATTTT. The rearrangement uses TRBV20-1 and TRBJ2-3, with TRBD2 matching 11 bases. The V segment lost 2 bases and the J segment 5 bases; nucleotides outside the gene matches: 6. Per the germline V gene, CDR1 is DFQATT and CDR2 is SNEGSKA (reference sequence). CDR3 length: 15 amino acids.

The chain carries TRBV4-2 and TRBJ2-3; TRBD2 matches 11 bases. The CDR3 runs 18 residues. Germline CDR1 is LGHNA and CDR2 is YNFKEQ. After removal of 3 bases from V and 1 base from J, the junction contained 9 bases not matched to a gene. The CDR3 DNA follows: TGTGCCAGCAGCCAGATAACTAGCGGGGGAACCCGCACAGATACGCAGTATTTT. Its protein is CASSQITSGGTRTDTQYF.

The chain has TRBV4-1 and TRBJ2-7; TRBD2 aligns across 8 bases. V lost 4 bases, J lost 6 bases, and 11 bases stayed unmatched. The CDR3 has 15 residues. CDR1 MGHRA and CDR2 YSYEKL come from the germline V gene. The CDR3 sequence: CASSRKGTSGGEQYF. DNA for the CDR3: TGCGCCAGCAGCCGGAAGGGCACTAGCGGAGGCGAGCAGTACTTC.

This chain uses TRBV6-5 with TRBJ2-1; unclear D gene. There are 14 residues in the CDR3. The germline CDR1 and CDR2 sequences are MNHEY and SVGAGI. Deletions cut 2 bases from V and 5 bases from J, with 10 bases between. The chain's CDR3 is CASSYGNNNNEQFF. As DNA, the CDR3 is TGTGCCAGCAGTTACGGAAACAACAACAATGAGCAGTTCTTC.

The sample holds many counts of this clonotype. CDR3 region: CASSRLDRGYMNTEAFF. CDR3 in DNA: TGTGCCAGCAGCCGTCTGGACAGGGGATACATGAACACTGAAGCTTTCTTT. The rearrangement uses TRBV4-2 and TRBJ1-1; TRBD1 matches 9 bases. Germline V gene lookup returns CDR1 LGHNA and CDR2 YNFKEQ. The ends lost 4 bases at V and 0 bases at J; junction bases unmatched: 9. CDR3 size: 17 residues.

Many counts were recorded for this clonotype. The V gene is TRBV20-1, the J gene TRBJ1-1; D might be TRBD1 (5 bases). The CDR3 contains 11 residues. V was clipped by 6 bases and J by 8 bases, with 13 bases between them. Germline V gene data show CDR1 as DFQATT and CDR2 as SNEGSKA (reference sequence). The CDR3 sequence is CSASPRGEAFF. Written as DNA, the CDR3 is TGCAGTGCCTCGCCACGGGGGGAAGCTTTCTTT.

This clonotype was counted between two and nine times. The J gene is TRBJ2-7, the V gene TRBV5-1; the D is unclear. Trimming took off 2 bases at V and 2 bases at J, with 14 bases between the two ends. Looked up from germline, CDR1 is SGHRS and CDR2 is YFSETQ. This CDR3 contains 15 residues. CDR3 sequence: CASSLDALQTYEQYF. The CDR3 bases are TGCGCCAGCAGCTTAGACGCTCTCCAAACCTACGAGCAGTACTTC.

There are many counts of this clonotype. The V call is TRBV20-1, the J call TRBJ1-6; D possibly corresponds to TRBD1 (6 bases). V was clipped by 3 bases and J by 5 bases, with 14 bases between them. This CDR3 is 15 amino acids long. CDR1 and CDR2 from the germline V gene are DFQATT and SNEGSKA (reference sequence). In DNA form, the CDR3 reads TGCAGTGCTAGTCCAGGGGCGGTACATAATTCACCCCTCCACTTT. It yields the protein CSASPGAVHNSPLHF.

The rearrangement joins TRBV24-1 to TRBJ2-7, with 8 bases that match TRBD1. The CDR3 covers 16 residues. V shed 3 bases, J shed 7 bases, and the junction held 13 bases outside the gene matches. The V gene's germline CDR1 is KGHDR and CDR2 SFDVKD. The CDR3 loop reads CATSDAAGQGRGEQYF. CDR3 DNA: TGTGCCACCAGTGATGCCGCCGGACAGGGACGCGGGGAGCAGTACTTC.

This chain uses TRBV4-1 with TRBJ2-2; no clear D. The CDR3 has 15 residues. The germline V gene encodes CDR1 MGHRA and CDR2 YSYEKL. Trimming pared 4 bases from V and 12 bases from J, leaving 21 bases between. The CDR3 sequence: CASSPGSAQVGKLFF. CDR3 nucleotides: TGCGCCAGCAGCCCGGGCAGCGCTCAGGTTGGAAAGCTGTTTTTT.

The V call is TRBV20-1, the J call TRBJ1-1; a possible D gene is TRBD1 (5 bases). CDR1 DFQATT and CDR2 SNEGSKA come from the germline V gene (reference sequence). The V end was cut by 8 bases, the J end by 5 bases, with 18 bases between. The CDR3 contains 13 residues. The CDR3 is CSWGGPGVTEAFF. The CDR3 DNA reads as TGCAGTTGGGGAGGGCCGGGGGTAACTGAAGCTTTCTTT.

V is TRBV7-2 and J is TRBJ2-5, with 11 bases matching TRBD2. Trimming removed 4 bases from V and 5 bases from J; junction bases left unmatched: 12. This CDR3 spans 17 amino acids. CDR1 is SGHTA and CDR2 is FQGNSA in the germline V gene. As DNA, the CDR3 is TGTGCCAGCAGCTCGTCTAGCGGGAGGTCGGTAATGGAGACCCAGTACTTC. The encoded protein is CASSSSSGRSVMETQYF.

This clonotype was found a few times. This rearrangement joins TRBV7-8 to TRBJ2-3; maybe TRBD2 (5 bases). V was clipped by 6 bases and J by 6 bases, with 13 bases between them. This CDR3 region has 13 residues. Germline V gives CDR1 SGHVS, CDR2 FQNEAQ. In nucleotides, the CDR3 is TGTGCCAGCAGTCTAAGAGCGGACGATACGCAGTATTTT. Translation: CASSLRADDTQYF.

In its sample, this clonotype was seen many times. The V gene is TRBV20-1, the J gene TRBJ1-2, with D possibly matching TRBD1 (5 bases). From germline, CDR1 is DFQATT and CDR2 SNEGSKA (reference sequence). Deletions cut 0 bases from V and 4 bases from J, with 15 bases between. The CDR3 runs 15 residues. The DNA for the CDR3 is TGCAGTGCTAGAGATTGGGGGAGGAACTTCTATGGCTACACCTTC. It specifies CSARDWGRNFYGYTF.

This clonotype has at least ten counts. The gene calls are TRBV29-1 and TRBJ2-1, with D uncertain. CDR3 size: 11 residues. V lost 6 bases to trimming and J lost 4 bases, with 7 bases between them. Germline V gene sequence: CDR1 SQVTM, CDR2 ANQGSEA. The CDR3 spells CSVARYNEQFF. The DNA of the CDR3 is TGCAGCGTCGCCCGATACAATGAGCAGTTCTTC.

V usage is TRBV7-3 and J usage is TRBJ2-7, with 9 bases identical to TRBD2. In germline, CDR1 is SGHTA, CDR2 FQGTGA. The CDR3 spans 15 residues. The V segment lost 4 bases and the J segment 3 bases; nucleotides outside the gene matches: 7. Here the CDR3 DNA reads TGTGCCAGCAGCTACACCGGGACTAGCTACTACGAGCAGTACTTC. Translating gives CASSYTGTSYYEQYF.

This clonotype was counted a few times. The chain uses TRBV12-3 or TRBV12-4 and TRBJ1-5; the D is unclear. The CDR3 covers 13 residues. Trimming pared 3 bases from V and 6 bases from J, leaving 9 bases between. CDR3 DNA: TGTGCCAGCAGTTTGGACCGGGGTCAGCCCCAGCATTTT. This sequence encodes CASSLDRGQPQHF.

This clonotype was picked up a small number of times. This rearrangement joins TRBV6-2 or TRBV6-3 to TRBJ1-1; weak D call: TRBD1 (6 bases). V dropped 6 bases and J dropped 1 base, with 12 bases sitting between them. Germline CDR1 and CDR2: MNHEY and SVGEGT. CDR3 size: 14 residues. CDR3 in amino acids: CASSRPTGNTEAFF. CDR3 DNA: TGTGCCAGCAGCCGCCCGACAGGGAACACTGAAGCTTTCTTT.

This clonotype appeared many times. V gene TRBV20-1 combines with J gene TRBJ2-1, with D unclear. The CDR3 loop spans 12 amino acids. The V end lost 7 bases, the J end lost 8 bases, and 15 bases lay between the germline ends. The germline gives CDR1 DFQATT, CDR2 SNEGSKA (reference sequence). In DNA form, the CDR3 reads TGCAGTGGTAAGGAGTATCGACATGAGCAGTTCTTC. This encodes CSGKEYRHEQFF.

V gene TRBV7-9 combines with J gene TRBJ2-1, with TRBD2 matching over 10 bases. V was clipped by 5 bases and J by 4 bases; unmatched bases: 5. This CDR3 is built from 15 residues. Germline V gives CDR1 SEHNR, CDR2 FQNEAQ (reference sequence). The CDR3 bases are TGTGCCAGCAGCCCCGGGACTAGCGCATACAATGAGCAGTTCTTC. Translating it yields CASSPGTSAYNEQFF. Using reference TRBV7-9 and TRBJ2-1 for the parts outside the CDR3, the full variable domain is DTGVSQNPRHKITKRGQNVTFRCDPISEHNRLYWYRQTLGQGPEFLTYFQNEAQLEKSRLLSDRFSAERPKGSFSTLEIQRTEQGDSAMYLCASSPGTSAYNEQFFGPGTRLTVL.

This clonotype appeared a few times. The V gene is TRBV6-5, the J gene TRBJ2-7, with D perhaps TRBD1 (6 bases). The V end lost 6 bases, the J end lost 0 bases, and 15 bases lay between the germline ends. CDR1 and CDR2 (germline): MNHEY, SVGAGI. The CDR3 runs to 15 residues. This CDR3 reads CASRPPQGRSYEQYF. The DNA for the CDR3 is TGTGCCAGCAGGCCTCCCCAGGGGCGCTCCTACGAGCAGTACTTC.

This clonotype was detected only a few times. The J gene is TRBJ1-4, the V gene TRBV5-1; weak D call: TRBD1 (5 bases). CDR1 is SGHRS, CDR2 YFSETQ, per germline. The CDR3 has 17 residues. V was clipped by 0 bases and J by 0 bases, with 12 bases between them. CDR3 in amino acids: CASSLDGTTATNEKLFF. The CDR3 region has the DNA TGCGCCAGCAGCTTGGATGGGACGACTGCAACTAATGAAAAACTGTTTTTT.

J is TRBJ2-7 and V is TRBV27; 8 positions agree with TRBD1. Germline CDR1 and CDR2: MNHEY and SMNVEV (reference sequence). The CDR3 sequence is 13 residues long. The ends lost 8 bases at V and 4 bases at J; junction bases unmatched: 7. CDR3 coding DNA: TGTGCCAGCGGCAGGGGACAGGAGTACGAGCAGTACTTC. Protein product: CASGRGQEYEQYF.

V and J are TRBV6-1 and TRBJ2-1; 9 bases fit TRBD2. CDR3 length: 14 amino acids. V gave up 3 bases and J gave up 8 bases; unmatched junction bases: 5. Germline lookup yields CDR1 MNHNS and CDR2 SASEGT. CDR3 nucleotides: TGTGCCAGCAGTGATCTTAGCGGGAGTGATGAGCAGTTCTTC. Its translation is CASSDLSGSDEQFF.

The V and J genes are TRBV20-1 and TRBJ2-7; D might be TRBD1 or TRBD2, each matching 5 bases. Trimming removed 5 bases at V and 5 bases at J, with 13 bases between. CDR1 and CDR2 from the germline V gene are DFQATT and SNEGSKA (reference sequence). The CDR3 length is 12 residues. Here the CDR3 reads CSAAGAFNEQYF. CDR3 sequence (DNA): TGCAGTGCTGCCGGGGCCTTTAACGAGCAGTACTTC.

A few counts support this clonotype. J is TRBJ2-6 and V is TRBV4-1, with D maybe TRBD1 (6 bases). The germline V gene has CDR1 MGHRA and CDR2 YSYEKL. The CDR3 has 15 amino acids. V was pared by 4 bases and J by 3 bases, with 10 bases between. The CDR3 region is CASSPQGGGANVLTF. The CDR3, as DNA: TGCGCCAGCAGCCCACAGGGCGGTGGGGCCAACGTCCTGACTTTC.

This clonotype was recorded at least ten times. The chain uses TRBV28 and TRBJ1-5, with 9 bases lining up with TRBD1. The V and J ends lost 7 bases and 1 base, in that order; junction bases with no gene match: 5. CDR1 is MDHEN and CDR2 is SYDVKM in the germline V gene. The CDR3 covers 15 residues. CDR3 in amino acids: CASTTGGLSNQPQHF. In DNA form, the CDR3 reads TGTGCCAGCACTACAGGGGGCTTGAGCAATCAGCCCCAGCATTTT. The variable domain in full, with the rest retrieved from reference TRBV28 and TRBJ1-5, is DVKVTQSSRYLVKRTGEKVFLECVQDMDHENMFWYRQDPGLGLRLIYFSYDVKMKEKGDIPEGYSVSREKKERFSLILESASTNQTSMYLCASTTGGLSNQPQHFGDGTRLSIL.

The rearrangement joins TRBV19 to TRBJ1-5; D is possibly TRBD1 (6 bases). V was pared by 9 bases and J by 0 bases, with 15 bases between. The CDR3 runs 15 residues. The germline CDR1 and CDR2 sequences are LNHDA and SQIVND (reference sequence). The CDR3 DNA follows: TGTGCCAGCACCCTGGACAGTTATAGCAATCAGCCCCAGCATTTT. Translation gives CASTLDSYSNQPQHF. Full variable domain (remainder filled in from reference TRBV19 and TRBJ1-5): DGGITQSPKYLFRKEGQNVTLSCEQNLNHDAMYWYRQDPGQGLRLIYYSQIVNDFQKGDIAEGYSVSREKKESFPLTVTSAQKNPTAFYLCASTLDSYSNQPQHFGDGTRLSIL.

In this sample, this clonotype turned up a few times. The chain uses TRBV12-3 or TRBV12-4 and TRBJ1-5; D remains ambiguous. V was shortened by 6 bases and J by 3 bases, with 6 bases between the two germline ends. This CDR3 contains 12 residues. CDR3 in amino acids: CASRPANQPQHF. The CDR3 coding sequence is TGTGCCAGCAGGCCAGCCAATCAGCCCCAGCATTTT.